The 7 T cell receptor beta chains reported below all come from one sample, sequenced in a study of T cells in Graves' hyperthyroidism and ophthalmopathy. TCR beta CDR3 region amplification was performed from RNA transcripts. During a first-round RT-PCR of the TCR CDR3, the HTBI primer set was used. TCRdb passed the multiplex PCR reads through MiXCR, listing each CDR3 protein once. Here the sample spans about 320,000 distinct CDR3 sequences, roughly 15% being singletons. The sequencing sample was made of blood. The receptors here all came from a man in his thirties or forties with Graves' hyperthyroidism.

In the case of this clonotype: This may be a read error, as it is one base from a much larger clone. This chain links TRBV7-9 with TRBJ2-1, with 9 bases that match TRBD2. The CDR3 spans 16 residues. The germline V gene has CDR1 SEHNR and CDR2 FQNEAQ (reference sequence). In DNA, the CDR3 is TGTGCCAGCAGCTTACAGGCTAGCGGGACCTACAATGAGCAGTCCTTC. It encodes CASSLQASGTYNEQSF.

The chain carries TRBV11-3 and TRBJ2-5; a possible D gene is TRBD2 (6 bases). The CDR3 loop spans 17 amino acids. Germline V lookup: CDR1 SGHNT, CDR2 YENEEA. Trimming pared 5 bases from V and 4 bases from J, leaving 23 bases between. The CDR3 DNA reads TGTGCCAGCAGCCTACCCGCACTGGGGACTGATTTAGAGACCCAGTACTTC. Translating gives CASSLPALGTDLETQYF.

This clonotype was seen repeatedly, ten times or more. The gene calls are TRBV28 and TRBJ1-1; TRBD1 might be the D (5 bases). CDR3 length equals 14 residues. V lost 5 bases and J lost 1, with 11 bases in between. Germline V gene sequence: CDR1 MDHEN, CDR2 SYDVKM. CDR3 DNA sequence: TGTGCCAGCAGTCCGGACCAGGGGAACACTGAAGCTTTCTTT. Translating gives CASSPDQGNTEAFF.

The rearrangement joins TRBV14 to TRBJ2-7; TRBD2 aligns across 7 bases. Germline assignment: CDR1 SGHDN and CDR2 FVKESK. The trim removed 1 base at V and 6 bases at J, leaving 15 bases unmatched. The length of the CDR3 is 17 residues. CDR3 DNA: TGTGCCAGCAGCCAAGCCCTCCACCTTTTAACGGGGGGCGAGCAGTACTTC. It encodes CASSQALHLLTGGEQYF.

This clonotype was counted ten times or more. This sequence joins TRBV20-1 and TRBJ2-1, with D perhaps TRBD2 (6 bases). CDR1 is DFQATT and CDR2 is SNEGSKA in the germline V gene (reference sequence). V was pared by 6 bases and J by 3 bases, with 12 bases between. The CDR3 sequence is 13 residues long. The CDR3 here is CSAPGLFYNEQFF. For the CDR3, the DNA is TGCAGTGCACCGGGACTTTTCTACAATGAGCAGTTCTTC.

The table lists this clonotype with a few counts. V gene TRBV29-1 combines with J gene TRBJ2-1, with a tentative D call TRBD2 (6 bases). Looked up from germline, CDR1 is SQVTM and CDR2 is ANQGSEA. With 4 bases removed from V and 5 bases from J, the gap between germline ends came to 15 bases. The CDR3 is 14 amino acids. The DNA for the CDR3 is TGCAGCGTTGTGGAGGGCGGTACCGACAATGAGCAGTTCTTC. This translates into CSVVEGGTDNEQFF.

This clonotype was detected many times. The chain couples TRBV2 to TRBJ2-3; 11 bases line up with TRBD2. This CDR3 is built from 15 residues. Germline V lookup: CDR1 SNHLY, CDR2 FYNNEI. The V and J ends lost 5 bases and 3 bases, in that order; junction bases with no gene match: 4. Here the CDR3 reads CASSPRTSGTDTQYF. CDR3 sequence (DNA): TGTGCCAGCAGTCCCCGGACTAGCGGGACAGATACGCAGTATTTT.